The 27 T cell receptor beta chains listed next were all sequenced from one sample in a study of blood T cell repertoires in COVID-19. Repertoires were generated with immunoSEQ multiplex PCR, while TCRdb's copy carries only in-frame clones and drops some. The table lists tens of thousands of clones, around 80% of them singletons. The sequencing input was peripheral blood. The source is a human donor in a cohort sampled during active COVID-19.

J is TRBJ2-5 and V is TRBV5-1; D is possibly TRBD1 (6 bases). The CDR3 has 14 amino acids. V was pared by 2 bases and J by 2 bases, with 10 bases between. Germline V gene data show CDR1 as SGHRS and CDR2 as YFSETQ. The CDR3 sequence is CASSFLDSQETQYF. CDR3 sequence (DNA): TGCGCCAGCAGCTTTTTGGACAGTCAAGAGACCCAGTACTTC.

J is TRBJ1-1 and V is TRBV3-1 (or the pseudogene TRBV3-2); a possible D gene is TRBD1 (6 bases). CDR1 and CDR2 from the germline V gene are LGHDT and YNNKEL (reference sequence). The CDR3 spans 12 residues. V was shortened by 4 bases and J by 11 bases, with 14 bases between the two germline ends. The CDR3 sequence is CASSRPGGAAFF. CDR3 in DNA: TGTGCCAGCAGCCGCCCCGGGGGGGCCGCTTTCTTT.

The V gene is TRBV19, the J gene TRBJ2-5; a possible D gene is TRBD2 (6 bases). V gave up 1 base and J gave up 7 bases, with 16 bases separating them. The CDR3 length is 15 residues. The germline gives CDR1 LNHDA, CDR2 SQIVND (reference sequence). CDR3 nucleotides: TGTGCCAGTAGTATAGGAGGCGGGGTGGAGGTGACCCAGTACTTC. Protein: CASSIGGGVEVTQYF.

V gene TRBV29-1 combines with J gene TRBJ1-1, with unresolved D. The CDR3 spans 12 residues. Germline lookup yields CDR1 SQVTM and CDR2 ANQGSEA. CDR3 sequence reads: CGVSSANTEAFF. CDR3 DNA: TGCGGAGTCAGTTCCGCGAACACTGAAGCTTTCTTT.

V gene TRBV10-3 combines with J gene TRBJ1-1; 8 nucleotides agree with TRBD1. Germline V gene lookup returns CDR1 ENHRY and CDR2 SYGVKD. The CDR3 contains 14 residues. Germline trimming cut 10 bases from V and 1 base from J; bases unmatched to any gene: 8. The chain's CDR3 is CATRTGRTNTEAFF. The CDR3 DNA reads TGTGCCACCAGGACAGGGCGGACGAACACTGAAGCTTTCTTT.

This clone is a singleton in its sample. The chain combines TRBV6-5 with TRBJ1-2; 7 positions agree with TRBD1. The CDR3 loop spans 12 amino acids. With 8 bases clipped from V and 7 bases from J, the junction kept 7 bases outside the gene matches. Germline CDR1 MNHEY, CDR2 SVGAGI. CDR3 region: CASAGTAAGYTF. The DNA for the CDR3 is TGTGCCAGCGCCGGGACAGCGGCTGGCTACACCTTC.

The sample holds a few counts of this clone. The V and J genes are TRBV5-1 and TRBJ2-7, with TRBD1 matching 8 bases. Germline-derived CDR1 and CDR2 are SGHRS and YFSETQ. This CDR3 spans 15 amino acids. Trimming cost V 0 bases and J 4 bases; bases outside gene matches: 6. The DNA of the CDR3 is TGCGCCAGCAGCTTGGGGCCGGGACAGGAATACGAGCAGTACTTC. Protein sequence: CASSLGPGQEYEQYF.

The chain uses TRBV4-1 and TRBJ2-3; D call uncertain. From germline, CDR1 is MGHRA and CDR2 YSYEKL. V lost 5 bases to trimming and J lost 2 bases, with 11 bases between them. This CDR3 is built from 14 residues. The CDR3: CASSTSAITDTQYF. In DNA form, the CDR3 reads TGCGCCAGCAGCACCAGCGCAATCACAGATACGCAGTATTTT.

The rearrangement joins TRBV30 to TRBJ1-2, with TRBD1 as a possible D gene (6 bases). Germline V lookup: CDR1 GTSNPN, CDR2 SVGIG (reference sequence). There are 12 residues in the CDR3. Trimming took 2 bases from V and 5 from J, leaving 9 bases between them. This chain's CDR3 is CAWSQDSYGYTF. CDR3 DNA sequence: TGTGCCTGGAGTCAGGACAGTTATGGCTACACCTTC.

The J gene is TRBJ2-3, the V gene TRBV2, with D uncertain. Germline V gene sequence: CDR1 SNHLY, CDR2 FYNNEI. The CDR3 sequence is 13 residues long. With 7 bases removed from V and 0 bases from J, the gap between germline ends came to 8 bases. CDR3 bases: TGTGCCAGCAATCTTATAAGCACAGATACGCAGTATTTT. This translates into CASNLISTDTQYF.

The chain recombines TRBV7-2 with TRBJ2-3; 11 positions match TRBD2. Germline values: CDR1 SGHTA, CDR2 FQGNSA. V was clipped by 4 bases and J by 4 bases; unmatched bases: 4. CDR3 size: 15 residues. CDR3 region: CASSSSGGRADTQYF. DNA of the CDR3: TGTGCCAGCAGCTCTAGCGGGGGGCGAGCAGATACGCAGTATTTT.

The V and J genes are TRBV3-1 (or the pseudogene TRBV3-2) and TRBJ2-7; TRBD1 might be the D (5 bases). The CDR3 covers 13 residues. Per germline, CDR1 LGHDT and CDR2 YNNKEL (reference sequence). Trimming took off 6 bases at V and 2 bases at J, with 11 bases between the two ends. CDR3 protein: CASSLRGTYEQYF. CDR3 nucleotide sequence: TGTGCCAGCAGTTTAAGGGGAACCTACGAGCAGTACTTC.

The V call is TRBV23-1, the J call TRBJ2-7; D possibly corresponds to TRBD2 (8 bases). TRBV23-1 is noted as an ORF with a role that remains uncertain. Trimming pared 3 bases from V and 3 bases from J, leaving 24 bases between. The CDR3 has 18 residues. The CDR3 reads CASSHLTGGDSTDYEQYF. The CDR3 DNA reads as TGCGCCAGCAGTCACCTCACCGGGGGGGACAGCACCGACTACGAGCAGTACTTC.

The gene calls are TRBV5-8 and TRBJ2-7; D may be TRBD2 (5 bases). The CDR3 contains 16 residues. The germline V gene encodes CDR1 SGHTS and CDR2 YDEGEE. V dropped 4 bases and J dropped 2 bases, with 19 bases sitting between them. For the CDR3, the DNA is TGTGCCAGCAGCCCCCGGGGAAGCGGTGGAACCTACGAGCAGTACTTC. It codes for CASSPRGSGGTYEQYF.

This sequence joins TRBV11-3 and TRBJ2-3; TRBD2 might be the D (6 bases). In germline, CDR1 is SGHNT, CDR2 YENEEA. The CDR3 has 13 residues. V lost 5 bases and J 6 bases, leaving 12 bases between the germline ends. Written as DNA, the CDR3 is TGTGCCAGCAGCCGGGGGAGGTTGGATACGCAGTATTTT. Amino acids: CASSRGRLDTQYF.

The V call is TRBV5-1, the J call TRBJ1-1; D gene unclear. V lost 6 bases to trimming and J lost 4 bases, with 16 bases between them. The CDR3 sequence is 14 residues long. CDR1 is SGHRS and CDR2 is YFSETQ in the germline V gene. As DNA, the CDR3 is TGCGCCAGCACCCAATCGGGAATGGGCACTGAAGCTTTCTTT. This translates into CASTQSGMGTEAFF.

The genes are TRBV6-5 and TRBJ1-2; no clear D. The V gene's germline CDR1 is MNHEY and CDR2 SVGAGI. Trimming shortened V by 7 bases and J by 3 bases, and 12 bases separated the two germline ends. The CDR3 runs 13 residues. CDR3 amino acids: CASMVGGYYGYTF. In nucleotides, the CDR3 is TGTGCCAGCATGGTGGGAGGGTACTATGGCTACACCTTC.

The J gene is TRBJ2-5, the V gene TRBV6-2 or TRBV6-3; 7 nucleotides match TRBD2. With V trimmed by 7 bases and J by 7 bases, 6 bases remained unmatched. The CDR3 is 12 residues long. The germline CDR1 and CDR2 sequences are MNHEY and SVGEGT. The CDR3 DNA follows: TGTGCCAGCACCCCCCCGGGGGGGACCCAGTACTTC. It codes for CASTPPGGTQYF.

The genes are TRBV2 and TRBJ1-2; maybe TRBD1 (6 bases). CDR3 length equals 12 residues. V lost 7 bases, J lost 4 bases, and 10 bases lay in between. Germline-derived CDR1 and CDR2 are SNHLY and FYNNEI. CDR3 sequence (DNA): TGTGCCAGCATTCCGACAGGCTATGGCTACACCTTC. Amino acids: CASIPTGYGYTF.

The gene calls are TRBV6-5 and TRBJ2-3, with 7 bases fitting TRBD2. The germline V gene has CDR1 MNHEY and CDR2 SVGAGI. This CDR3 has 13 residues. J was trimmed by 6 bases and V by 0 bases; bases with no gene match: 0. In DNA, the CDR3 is TGTGCCAGCAGTTACTCGGGGGGGGATACGCAGTATTTT. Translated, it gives CASSYSGGDTQYF.

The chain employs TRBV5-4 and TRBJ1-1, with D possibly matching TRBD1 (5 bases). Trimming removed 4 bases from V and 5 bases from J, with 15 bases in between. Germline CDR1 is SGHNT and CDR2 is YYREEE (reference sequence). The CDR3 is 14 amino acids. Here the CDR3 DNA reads TGTGCCAGCAGCGCGACGGCTCAGGGTACTGAAGCTTTCTTT. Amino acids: CASSATAQGTEAFF.

The CDR3: CASSQSNRGQDQPQHF. The CDR3 region has the DNA TGCGCCAGCAGCCAGTCGAACAGGGGGCAAGATCAGCCCCAGCATTTT. The V call is TRBV4-1, the J call TRBJ1-5; 9 nucleotides line up with TRBD1. The CDR3 is 16 amino acids. Germline CDR1 MGHRA, CDR2 YSYEKL. J was trimmed by 5 bases and V by 3 bases; bases with no gene match: 8.

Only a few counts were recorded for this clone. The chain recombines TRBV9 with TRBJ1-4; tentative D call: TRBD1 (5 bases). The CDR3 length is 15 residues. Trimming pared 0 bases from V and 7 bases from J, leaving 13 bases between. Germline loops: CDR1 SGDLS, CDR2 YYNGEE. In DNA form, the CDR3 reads TGTGCCAGCAGCGTAGAGGCAGGGAGGGGTGAAAAACTGTTTTTT. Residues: CASSVEAGRGEKLFF.

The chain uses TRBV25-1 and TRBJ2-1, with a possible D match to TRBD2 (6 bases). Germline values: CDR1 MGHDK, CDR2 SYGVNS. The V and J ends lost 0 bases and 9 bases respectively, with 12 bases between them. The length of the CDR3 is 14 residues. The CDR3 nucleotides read TGTGCCAGCAGTGAATATGCCGGGAGAGGTGAGCAGTTCTTC. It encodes CASSEYAGRGEQFF.

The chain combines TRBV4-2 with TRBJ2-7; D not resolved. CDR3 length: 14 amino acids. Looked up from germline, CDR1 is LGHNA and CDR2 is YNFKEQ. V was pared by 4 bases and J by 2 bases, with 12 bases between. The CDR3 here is CASSLFTAPYEQYF. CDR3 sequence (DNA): TGTGCCAGCAGCCTTTTTACAGCTCCCTACGAGCAGTACTTC.

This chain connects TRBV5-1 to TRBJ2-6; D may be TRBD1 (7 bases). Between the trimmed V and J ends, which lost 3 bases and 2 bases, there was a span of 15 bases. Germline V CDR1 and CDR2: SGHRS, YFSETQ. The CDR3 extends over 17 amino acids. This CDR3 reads CASSWRDSLTGANVLTF. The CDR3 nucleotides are TGCGCCAGCAGCTGGCGGGACAGCCTGACTGGGGCCAACGTCCTGACTTTC.

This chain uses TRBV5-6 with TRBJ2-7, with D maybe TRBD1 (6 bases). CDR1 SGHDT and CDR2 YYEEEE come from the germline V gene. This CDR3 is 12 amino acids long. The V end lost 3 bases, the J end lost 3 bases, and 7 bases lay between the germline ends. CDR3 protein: CASSWTVYEQYF. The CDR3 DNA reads TGTGCCAGCAGCTGGACAGTCTACGAGCAGTACTTC.